This TCR beta chain is drawn from a study of control samples from healthy donors and cancer patients. Repertoires were generated with immunoSEQ multiplex PCR, while TCRdb's copy carries only in-frame clones and drops some. The sample shows 150,000 to 180,000 clones, around 95% of them seen only once. In germline, CDR1 is KGHDR, CDR2 SFDVKD. CDR3 length: 12 amino acids. Trimming removed 6 bases at V and 0 bases at J, with 3 bases between. The chain links TRBV24-1 to TRBJ2-3, with D unclear. The sequencing sample was made of blood. The source is a man between 40 and 49 years old in good health. CDR3 amino acids: CATSTSTDTQYF. In nucleotides, the CDR3 is TGTGCCACCAGTACTAGCACAGATACGCAGTATTTT.